What follows are 13 T cell receptor beta chains derived from one specimen sequenced in a study of T cell responses to AZD1222 COVID-19 vaccine. TCRdb's copy holds only in-frame clones and misses some; the assay was immunoSEQ multiplex PCR. This sample has 69,000 or so clones, with 70% to 90% found just once. The material was peripheral blood, obtained 28 days after the second AZD1222 dose. The receptors originated from an adult who received the AZD1222 COVID-19 vaccine.

As DNA, the CDR3 is TGTGCCACGCAAGGGACAGGGGATCAGCCCCAGCATTTT. Amino acids: CATQGTGDQPQHF. The V gene is TRBV10-3, the J gene TRBJ1-5, with TRBD1 matching 10 bases. The CDR3 loop spans 13 amino acids. V gave up 10 bases and J gave up 5 bases; unmatched junction bases: 5. Germline CDR1 and CDR2: ENHRY and SYGVKD.

V is TRBV19 and J is TRBJ1-2; D gene unclear. Germline CDR1 reads LNHDA; CDR2 reads SQIVND (reference sequence). This CDR3 contains 13 residues. Trimming pared 6 bases from V and 10 bases from J, leaving 18 bases between. The CDR3, as DNA: TGTGCCAGTAGCAACACGGGAGACCGTCCCTACACCTTC. Encoded protein: CASSNTGDRPYTF.

In DNA form, the CDR3 reads TGTGCCAGCAGCCCCCCCGGGGAGAACACTGAAGCTTTCTTT. Translation: CASSPPGENTEAFF. V is TRBV7-9 and J is TRBJ1-1; no reliable D call. The V gene's germline CDR1 is SEHNR and CDR2 FQNEAQ (reference sequence). The V end lost 5 bases, the J end lost 1 base, and 11 bases lay between the germline ends. The CDR3 totals 14 residues.

The V gene is TRBV4-1, the J gene TRBJ1-6, with a tentative D call TRBD1 (6 bases). V was cut by 1 base and J by 5 bases, with 15 bases left in between. Germline CDR1 is MGHRA and CDR2 is YSYEKL. This CDR3 is built from 17 residues. CDR3 amino acids: CASSQVLGGLNNSPLHF. In DNA form, the CDR3 reads TGCGCCAGCAGCCAAGTTCTAGGGGGATTAAATAATTCACCCCTCCACTTT.

The chain has TRBV19 and TRBJ2-3, with D perhaps TRBD1 or TRBD2 (5 bases each). The CDR3 covers 13 residues. Per the germline V gene, CDR1 is LNHDA and CDR2 is SQIVND (reference sequence). Trimming removed 9 bases from V and 9 bases from J, with 19 bases in between. DNA for the CDR3: TGTGCCAGCCTGGGGCAGGGAGATATGACGCAGTATTTT. Its translation is CASLGQGDMTQYF.

The V gene is TRBV7-2, the J gene TRBJ1-2; tentatively, D is TRBD1 (5 bases). Germline CDR1 reads SGHTA; CDR2 reads FQGNSA. Trimming cost V 3 bases and J 0 bases, with 5 bases left between them. The length of the CDR3 is 13 residues. In DNA, the CDR3 is TGTGCCAGCAGCTTGGGGCCTAACTATGGCTACACCTTC. Its protein is CASSLGPNYGYTF.

This chain links TRBV7-9 with TRBJ1-6; D not certain. The germline V gene encodes CDR1 SEHNR and CDR2 FQNEAQ (reference sequence). The CDR3 has 12 residues. V was cut by 5 bases and J by 7 bases, with 6 bases left in between. The CDR3 nucleotides read TGTGCCAGCAGCCACGGGAATTCACCCCTCCACTTT. Protein sequence: CASSHGNSPLHF.

V gene TRBV6-1 combines with J gene TRBJ1-1, with D uncertain. V lost 3 bases and J 10 bases, leaving 18 bases between the germline ends. CDR3 size: 14 residues. Per the germline V gene, CDR1 is MNHNS and CDR2 is SASEGT. The CDR3 bases are TGTGCCAGCAGTGAGTCCCTCGAGGGCTTAAGAGCTTTCTTT. As protein: CASSESLEGLRAFF.

The rearrangement uses TRBV2 and TRBJ1-3; D not resolved. Trimming took off 5 bases at V and 0 bases at J, with 8 bases between the two ends. CDR3 size: 14 residues. Germline CDR1 reads SNHLY; CDR2 reads FYNNEI. This chain's CDR3 is CASSSGSSGNTIYF. The CDR3 nucleotides are TGTGCCAGCAGTTCCGGGAGCTCTGGAAACACCATATATTTT. The full variable domain, with the rest looked up from reference TRBV2 and TRBJ1-3, is EPEVTQTPSHQVTQMGQEVILRCVPISNHLYFYWYRQILGQKVEFLVSFYNNEISEKSEIFDDQFSVERPDGSNFTLKIRSTKLEDSAMYFCASSSGSSGNTIYFGEGSWLTVV.

This chain links TRBV6-5 with TRBJ1-2; D gene uncertain. Germline V gene lookup returns CDR1 MNHEY and CDR2 SVGAGI. Trimming took off 0 bases at V and 1 base at J, with 6 bases between the two ends. This CDR3 comprises 14 residues. The CDR3 loop reads CASSYSKLNYGYTF. The DNA of the CDR3 is TGTGCCAGCAGTTACTCGAAACTTAACTATGGCTACACCTTC.

The V and J genes are TRBV14 and TRBJ1-4; TRBD1 aligns across 8 bases. The V gene end was trimmed by 4 bases and the J gene end by 2 bases; junction bases not matched to a gene: 3. Germline V CDR1 and CDR2: SGHDN, FVKESK. The CDR3 is made up of 15 amino acids. The CDR3 nucleotides are TGTGCCAGCAGCCCCAGACAGGGGACTAATGAAAAACTGTTTTTT. Its protein product is CASSPRQGTNEKLFF.

The CDR3, as DNA: TGTGCCTGGAGTGTACAGTCAGGTTACGGAAACACCATATATTTT. It encodes CAWSVQSGYGNTIYF. The gene calls are TRBV30 and TRBJ1-3; D gene uncertain. This CDR3 has 15 residues. V was shortened by 0 bases and J by 4 bases, with 13 bases between the two germline ends. Germline V gives CDR1 GTSNPN, CDR2 SVGIG (reference sequence). The complete variable domain, with remaining parts taken from reference TRBV30 and TRBJ1-3, reads SQTIHQWPATLVQPVGSPLSLECTVEGTSNPNLYWYRQAAGRGLQLLFYSVGIGQISSEVPQNLSASRPQDRQFILSSKKLLLSDSGFYLCAWSVQSGYGNTIYFGEGSWLTVV.

This clone is medium-sized by share. The chain links TRBV25-1 to TRBJ1-2; D gene unclear. CDR1 is MGHDK, CDR2 SYGVNS, per germline. Trimming removed 8 bases at V and 14 bases at J, with 15 bases between. This CDR3 is built from 10 residues. The CDR3 region has the DNA TGTGCCAGCCTCCTCAAGGGTGATACCTTC. Translation: CASLLKGDTF.